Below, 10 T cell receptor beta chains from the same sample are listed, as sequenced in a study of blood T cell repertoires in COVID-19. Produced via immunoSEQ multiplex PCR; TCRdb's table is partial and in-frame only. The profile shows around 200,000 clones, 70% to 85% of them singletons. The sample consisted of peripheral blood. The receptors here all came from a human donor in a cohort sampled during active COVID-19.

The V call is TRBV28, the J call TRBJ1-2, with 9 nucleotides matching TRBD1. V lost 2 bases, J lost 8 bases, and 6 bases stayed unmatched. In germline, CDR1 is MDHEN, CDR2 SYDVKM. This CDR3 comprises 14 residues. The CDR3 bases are TGTGCCAGCAGTTTACCGGGACAGGGAGACGGCTACACCTTC. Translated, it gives CASSLPGQGDGYTF.

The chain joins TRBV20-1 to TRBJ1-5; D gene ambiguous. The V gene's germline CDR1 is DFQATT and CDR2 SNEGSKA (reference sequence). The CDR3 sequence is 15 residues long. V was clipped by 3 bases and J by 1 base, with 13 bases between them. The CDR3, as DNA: TGCAGTGCTAGTTTTTCTCCCTTAAGCAATCAGCCCCAGCATTTT. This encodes CSASFSPLSNQPQHF.

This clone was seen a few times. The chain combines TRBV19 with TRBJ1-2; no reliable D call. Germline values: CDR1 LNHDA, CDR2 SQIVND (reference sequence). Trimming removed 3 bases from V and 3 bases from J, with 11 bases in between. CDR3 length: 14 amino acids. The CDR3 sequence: CASSMQDQYYGYTF. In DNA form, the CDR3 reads TGTGCCAGTAGTATGCAGGATCAGTACTATGGCTACACCTTC.

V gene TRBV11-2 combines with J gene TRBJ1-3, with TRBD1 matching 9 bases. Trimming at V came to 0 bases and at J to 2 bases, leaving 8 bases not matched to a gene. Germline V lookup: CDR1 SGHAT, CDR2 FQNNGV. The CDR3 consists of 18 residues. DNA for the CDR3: TGTGCCAGCAGCTTAGATCCAATAGGACAGGGGACTGGAAACACCATATATTTT. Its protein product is CASSLDPIGQGTGNTIYF. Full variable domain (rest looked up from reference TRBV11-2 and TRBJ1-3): EAGVAQSPRYKIIEKRQSVAFWCNPISGHATLYWYQQILGQGPKLLIQFQNNGVVDDSQLPKDRFSAERLKGVDSTLKIQPAKLEDSAVYLCASSLDPIGQGTGNTIYFGEGSWLTVV.

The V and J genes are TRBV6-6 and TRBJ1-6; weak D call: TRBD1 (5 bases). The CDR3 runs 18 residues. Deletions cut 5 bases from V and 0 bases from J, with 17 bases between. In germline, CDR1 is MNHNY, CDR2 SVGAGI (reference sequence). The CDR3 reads CASSPEGRESSYNSPLHF. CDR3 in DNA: TGTGCCAGCAGTCCAGAGGGGAGGGAGAGCTCCTATAATTCACCCCTCCACTTT.

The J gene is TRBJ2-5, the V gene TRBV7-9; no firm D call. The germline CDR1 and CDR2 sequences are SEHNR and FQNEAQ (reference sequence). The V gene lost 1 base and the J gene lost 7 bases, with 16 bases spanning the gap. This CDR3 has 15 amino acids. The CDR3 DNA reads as TGTGCCAGCAGCTTAGATGCGAACCCGCCAGGGACCCAGTACTTC. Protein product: CASSLDANPPGTQYF.

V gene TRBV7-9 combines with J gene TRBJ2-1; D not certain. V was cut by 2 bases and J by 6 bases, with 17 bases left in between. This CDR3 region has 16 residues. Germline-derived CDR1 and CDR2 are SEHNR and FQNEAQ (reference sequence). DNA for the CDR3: TGTGCCAGCAGCTTATTGTTTGGTGCATTGGCCAATGAGCAGTTCTTC. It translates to CASSLLFGALANEQFF.

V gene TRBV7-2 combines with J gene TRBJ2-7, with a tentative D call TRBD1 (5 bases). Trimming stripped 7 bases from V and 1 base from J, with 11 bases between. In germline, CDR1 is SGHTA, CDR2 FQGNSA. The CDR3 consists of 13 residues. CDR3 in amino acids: CASTTDSSYEQYF. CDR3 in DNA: TGTGCCAGCACCACCGACAGTTCCTACGAGCAGTACTTC.

CDR3 DNA sequence: TGTGCCAGCAGCTTAGGGCAGGGGGCGTCCGGGGAGCTGTTTTTT. Translating gives CASSLGQGASGELFF. This chain uses TRBV5-6 with TRBJ2-2; 8 nucleotides match TRBD1. Germline values: CDR1 SGHDT, CDR2 YYEEEE. This CDR3 region has 15 residues. The J segment lost 6 bases and the V segment lost 2 bases, leaving 6 bases of the junction unmatched.

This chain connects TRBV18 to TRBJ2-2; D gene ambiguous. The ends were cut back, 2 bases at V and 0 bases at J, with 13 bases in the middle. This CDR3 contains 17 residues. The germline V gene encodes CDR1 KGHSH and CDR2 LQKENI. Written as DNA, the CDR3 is TGTGCCAGCTCACCAATGGTCACAGTTCCGAACACCGGGGAGCTGTTTTTT. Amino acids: CASSPMVTVPNTGELFF.